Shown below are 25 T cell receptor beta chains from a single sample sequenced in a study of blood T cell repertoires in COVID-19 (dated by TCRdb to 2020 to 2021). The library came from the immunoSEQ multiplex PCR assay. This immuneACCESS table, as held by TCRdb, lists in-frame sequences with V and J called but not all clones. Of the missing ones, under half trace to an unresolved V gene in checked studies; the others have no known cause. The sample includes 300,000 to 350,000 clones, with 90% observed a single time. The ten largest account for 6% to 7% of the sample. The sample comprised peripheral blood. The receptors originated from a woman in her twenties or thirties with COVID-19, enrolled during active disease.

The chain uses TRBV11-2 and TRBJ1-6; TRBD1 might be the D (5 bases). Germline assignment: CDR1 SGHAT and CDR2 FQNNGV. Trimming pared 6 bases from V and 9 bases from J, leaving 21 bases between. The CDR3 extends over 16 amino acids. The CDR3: CASRRAGSGGTSPLHF. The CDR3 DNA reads TGTGCCAGCAGAAGAGCGGGGTCCGGGGGAACTTCACCCCTCCACTTT.

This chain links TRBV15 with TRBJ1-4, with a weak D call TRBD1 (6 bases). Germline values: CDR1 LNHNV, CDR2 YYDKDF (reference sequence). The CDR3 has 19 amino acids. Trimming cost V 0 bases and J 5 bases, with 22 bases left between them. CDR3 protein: CATSRDPRRGAIQNEKLFF. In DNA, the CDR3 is TGTGCCACCAGCAGAGACCCGCGTCGGGGGGCCATACAGAATGAAAAACTGTTTTTT.

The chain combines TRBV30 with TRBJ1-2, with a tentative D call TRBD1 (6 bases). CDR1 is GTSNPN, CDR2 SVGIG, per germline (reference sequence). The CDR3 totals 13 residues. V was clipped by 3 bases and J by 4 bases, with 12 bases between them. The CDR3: CAWSKQGTYGYTF. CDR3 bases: TGTGCCTGGAGCAAACAGGGTACCTATGGCTACACCTTC. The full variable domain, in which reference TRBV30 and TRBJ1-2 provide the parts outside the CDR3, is SQTIHQWPATLVQPVGSPLSLECTVEGTSNPNLYWYRQAAGRGLQLLFYSVGIGQISSEVPQNLSASRPQDRQFILSSKKLLLSDSGFYLCAWSKQGTYGYTFGSGTRLTVV.

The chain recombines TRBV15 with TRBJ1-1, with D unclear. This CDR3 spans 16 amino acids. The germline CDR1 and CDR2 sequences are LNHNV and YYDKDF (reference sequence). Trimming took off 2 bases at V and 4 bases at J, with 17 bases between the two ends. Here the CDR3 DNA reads TGTGCCACCAGCAGATTACCAATCCAGAACCCCACTGAAGCTTTCTTT. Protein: CATSRLPIQNPTEAFF.

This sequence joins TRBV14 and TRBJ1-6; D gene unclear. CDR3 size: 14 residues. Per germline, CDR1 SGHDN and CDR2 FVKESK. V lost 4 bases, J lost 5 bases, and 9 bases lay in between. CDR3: CASSLAVNNSPLHF. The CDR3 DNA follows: TGTGCCAGCAGCCTGGCCGTTAATAATTCACCCCTCCACTTT.

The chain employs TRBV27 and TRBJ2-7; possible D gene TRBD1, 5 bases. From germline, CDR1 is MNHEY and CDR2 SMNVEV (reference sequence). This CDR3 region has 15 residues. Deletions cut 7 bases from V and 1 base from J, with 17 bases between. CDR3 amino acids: CASTIQKGMSYEQYF. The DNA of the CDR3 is TGTGCCAGCACCATACAAAAGGGGATGTCCTACGAGCAGTACTTC.

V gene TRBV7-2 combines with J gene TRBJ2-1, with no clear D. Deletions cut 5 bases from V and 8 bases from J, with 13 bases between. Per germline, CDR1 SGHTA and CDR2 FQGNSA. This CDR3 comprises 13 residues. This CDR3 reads CASSTEWLDEQFF. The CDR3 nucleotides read TGTGCCAGCAGCACAGAGTGGTTGGATGAGCAGTTCTTC.

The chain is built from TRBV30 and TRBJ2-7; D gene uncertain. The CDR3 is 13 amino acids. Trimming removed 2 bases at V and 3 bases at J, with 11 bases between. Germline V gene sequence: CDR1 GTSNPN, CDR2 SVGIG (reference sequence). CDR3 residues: CAWSNTDHYEQYF. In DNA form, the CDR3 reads TGTGCCTGGAGTAATACAGATCACTACGAGCAGTACTTC.

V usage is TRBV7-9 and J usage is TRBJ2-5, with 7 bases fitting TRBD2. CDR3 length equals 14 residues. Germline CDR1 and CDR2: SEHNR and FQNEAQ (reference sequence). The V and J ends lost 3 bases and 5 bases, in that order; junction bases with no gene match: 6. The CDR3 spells CASSLRELKETQYF. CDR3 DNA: TGTGCCAGCAGCTTGCGGGAGTTGAAGGAGACCCAGTACTTC.

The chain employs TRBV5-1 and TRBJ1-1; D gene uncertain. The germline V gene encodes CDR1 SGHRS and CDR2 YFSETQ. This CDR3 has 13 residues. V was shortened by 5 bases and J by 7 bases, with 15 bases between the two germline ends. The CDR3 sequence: CASRRPPAGEAFF. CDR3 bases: TGCGCCAGCAGGAGACCGCCCGCGGGTGAAGCTTTCTTT.

CDR3: CASSLDRGTTSANEQFF. Here the CDR3 DNA reads TGTGCCAGCAGCTTAGACCGAGGGACTACTTCCGCCAATGAGCAGTTCTTC. The chain employs TRBV11-2 and TRBJ2-1; TRBD2 matches 7 bases. J gave up 6 bases and V 0 bases, and 11 bases lay outside the gene matches. This CDR3 has 17 amino acids. Germline lookup yields CDR1 SGHAT and CDR2 FQNNGV.

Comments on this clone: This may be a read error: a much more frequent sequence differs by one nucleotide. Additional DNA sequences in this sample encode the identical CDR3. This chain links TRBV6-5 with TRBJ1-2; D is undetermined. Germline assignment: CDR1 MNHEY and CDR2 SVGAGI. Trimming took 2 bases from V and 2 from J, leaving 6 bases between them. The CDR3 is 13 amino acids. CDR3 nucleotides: TGTGCCAGCAGTTACGACACCAACTATGGCTACACCTTC. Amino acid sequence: CASSYDTNYGYTF.

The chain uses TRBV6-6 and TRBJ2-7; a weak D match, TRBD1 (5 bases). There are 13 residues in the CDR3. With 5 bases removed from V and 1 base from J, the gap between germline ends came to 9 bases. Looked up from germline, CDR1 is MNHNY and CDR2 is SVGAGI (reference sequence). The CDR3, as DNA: TGTGCCAGCAGTCGACAGTATTCCTACGAGCAGTACTTC. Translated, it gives CASSRQYSYEQYF.

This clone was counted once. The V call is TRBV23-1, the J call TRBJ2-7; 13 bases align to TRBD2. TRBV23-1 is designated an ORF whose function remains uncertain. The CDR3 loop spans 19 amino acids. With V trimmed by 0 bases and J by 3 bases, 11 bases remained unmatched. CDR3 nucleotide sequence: TGCGCCAGCAGTCAATCGTACCCCACTAGCGGGGGGGGATTCTACGAGCAGTACTTC. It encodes CASSQSYPTSGGGFYEQYF.

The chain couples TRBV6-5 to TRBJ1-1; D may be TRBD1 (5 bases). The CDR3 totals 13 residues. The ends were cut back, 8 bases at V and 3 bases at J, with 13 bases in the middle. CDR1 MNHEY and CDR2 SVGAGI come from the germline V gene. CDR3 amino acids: CASYRWKDTEAFF. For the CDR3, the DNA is TGTGCCAGCTACAGGTGGAAGGACACTGAAGCTTTCTTT.

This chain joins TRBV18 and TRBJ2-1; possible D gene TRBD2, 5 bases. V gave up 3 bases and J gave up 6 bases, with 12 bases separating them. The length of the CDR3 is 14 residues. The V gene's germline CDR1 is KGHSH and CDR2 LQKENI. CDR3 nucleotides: TGTGCCAGCTCACCCGGCGCGGCGGGCAATGAGCAGTTCTTC. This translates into CASSPGAAGNEQFF.

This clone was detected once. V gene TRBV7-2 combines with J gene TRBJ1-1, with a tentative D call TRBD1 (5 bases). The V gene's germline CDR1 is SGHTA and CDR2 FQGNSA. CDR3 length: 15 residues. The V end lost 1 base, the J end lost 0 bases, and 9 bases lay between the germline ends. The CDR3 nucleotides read TGTGCCAGCAGCTTAGGTGGAGGGGTGAACACTGAAGCTTTCTTT. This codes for CASSLGGGVNTEAFF.

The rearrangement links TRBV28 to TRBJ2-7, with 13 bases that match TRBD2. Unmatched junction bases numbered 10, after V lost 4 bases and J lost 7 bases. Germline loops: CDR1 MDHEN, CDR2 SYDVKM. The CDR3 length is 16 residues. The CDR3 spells CASSSLGLAGVREQYF. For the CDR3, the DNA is TGTGCCAGCAGTTCCTTAGGACTAGCGGGAGTTCGGGAGCAGTACTTC.

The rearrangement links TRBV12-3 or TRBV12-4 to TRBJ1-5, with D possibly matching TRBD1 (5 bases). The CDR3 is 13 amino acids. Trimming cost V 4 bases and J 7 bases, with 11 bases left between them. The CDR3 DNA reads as TGTGCCAGCAGTTGGGACTTTCCGCAGCCCCAGCATTTT. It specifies CASSWDFPQPQHF.

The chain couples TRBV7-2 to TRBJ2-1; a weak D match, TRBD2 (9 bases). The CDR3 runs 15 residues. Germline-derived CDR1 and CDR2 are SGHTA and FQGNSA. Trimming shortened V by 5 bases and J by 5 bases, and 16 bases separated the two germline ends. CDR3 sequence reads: CASSQGASGNNEQFF. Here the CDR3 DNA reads TGTGCCAGCAGCCAGGGGGCTAGCGGGAACAATGAGCAGTTCTTC.

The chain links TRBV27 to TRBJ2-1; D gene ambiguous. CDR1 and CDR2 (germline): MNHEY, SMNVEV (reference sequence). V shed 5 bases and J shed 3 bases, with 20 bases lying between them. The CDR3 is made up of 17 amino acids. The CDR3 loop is CASSPRLTVIGYNEQFF. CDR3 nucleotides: TGTGCCAGCAGTCCCCGCCTTACAGTCATCGGCTACAATGAGCAGTTCTTC.

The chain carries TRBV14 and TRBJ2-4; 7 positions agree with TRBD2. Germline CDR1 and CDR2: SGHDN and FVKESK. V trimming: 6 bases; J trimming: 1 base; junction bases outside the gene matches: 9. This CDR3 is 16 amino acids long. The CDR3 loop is CASRGGSEEAKNIQYF. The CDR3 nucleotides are TGTGCCAGCAGGGGGGGGAGTGAGGAGGCCAAAAACATTCAGTACTTC.

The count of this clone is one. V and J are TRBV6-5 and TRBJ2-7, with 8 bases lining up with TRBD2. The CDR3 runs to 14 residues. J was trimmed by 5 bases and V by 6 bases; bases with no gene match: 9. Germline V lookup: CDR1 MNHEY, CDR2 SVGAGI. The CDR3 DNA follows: TGTGCCAGCAGGCCCCTCGGGAGGGCCCACGAGCAGTACTTC. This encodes CASRPLGRAHEQYF.

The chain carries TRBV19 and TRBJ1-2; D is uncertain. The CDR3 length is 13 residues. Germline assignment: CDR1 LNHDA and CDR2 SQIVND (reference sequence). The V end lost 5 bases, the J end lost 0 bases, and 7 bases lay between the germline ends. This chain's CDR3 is CASSGRSNYGYTF. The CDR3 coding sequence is TGTGCCAGTAGTGGCAGGTCTAACTATGGCTACACCTTC.

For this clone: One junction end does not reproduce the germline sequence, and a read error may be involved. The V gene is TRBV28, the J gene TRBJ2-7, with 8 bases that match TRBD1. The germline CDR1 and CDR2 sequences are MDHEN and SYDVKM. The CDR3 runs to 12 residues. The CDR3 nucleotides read TGTGCCAGCAGTTCCCAGACAGGGGTCAGAGACTTC. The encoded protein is CASSSQTGVRDF.